This TCR beta chain was recovered during a study of blood T cell repertoires in COVID-19 (dated by TCRdb to 2018 to 2021). Background for the entire study: The collaborator samples originated in the United States, Italy and Spain and spanned the acute and convalescent phases of COVID-19. The prospective study material was composed of cDNA or gDNA derived from T cells, B-cell-depleted T cells, or PBMCs. The dataset comprised deeply sampled blood TCRbeta repertoires from subjects exposed to, actively infected with, or recovered from COVID-19. The repertoires were made available in a free public database intended to serve as a resource for research on the immune response to SARS-CoV-2. Samples came from the ongoing ImmuneRACE study (first 160 participants) plus 1,254 subjects from 6 global collaborators. Nearly every sample came with metadata listing a de-identified subject ID, COVID-19 status, age in years and sex. Where HLA class I and class II types were available, the types were taken from metadata supplied by the sample provider, not from assay-based typing.

What the authors observed across the whole study: Clinical and demographic metadata were provided uncurated, with the amount varying by source and participant.

Of note for this clone: The antigen it recognizes is unknown. Base qualities were left out, and no much larger clone turns up one base away.

The immunoSEQ Assay, a bias-controlled multiplex PCR, was used to amplify TCRbeta CDR3 regions from genomic DNA. The original methods were these. Within the assay, amplification of reference gene primers was used to estimate how many nucleated cells each sample contained. Sequence reads were collapsed and filtered to measure the absolute abundance of every unique TCRbeta CDR3 rearrangement. Productive Simpson clonality was computed per sample as the square root of Simpson's diversity index over productive rearrangements. The table was pulled from immuneACCESS by TCRdb, which kept in-frame rearrangements only. Such tables lose some clones; where checked, under half of the loss comes from unresolved V genes, and the rest has no known cause. Clone size and V and J calls were adopted from that table, with D and trimming inferred from the DNA. The sample table records some 80,000 clones; 88% of these occur just once. The ten largest account for about 20% of the sample.

Collaborating institutions collected whole blood in K2EDTA tubes following their own protocols. For TCRbeta analysis, collaborators shipped samples as frozen whole blood, isolated PBMCs, or DNA extracted from either of those sample types. Including the terminal cysteine and phenylalanine, the CDR3 comprises 14 residues. CDR3 DNA only is kept here, 42 bases in frame from base 1. Trimming accounts for 8 bases at V and 7 bases at J, while the number of junction bases matched to no gene is 10. From the germline V gene, CDR1 is MNHEY and CDR2 is SVGAGI. The specimen was peripheral blood. The TCR originated in a human donor in a cohort sampled during active COVID-19. The sequence joins TRBV6-5 to TRBJ1-4; 7 bases in the junction line up with TRBD1. The CDR3 protein: CASLQGNGVEKLFF. The bases are TGTGCCAGCCTACAGGGGAACGGGGTTGAAAAACTGTTTTTT.